A selection of T cell receptor beta chains follows, all from one sample in a study of cytomegalovirus exposure and HLA in healthy donors. The assay was immunoSEQ multiplex PCR, and TCRdb's table has in-frame clones only and misses some. The table for this sample gives 63,000 or so clones. Sequenced sample: PBMCs. The source of these receptors is a boy between 10 and 17 years old in good health and CMV-seronegative. CDR3s include the opening cysteine and the closing phenylalanine or tryptophan. D genes are given only for firm matches.

J gene: TRBJ1-2; V gene: TRBV6-5; D gene: TRBD1; CDR3 protein: CASTPGQGVSRGYTF; CDR3 DNA: TGTGCCAGCACCCCAGGACAGGGGGTCTCCCGGGGCTACACCTTC
J gene: TRBJ2-6; V gene: TRBV29-1; D gene: TRBD1; CDR3 protein: CSGSTGSGGANVLTF; CDR3 DNA: TGCAGCGGGTCGACAGGGTCGGGAGGGGCCAACGTCCTGACTTTC
J gene: TRBJ1-6; V gene: TRBV2; D gene: NA; CDR3 protein: CASLQRRESGSPLHF; CDR3 DNA: TGTGCCAGCCTTCAGCGGAGGGAATCAGGGTCACCCCTCCACTTT
J gene: TRBJ2-5; V gene: TRBV21-1; D gene: NA; CDR3 protein: CASSKGDFWAILDQETQYF; CDR3 DNA: TGTGCCAGCAGCAAAGGAGATTTTTGGGCCATATTAGATCAAGAGACCCAGTACTTC
J gene: TRBJ1-5; V gene: TRBV27; D gene: TRBD1; CDR3 protein: CASSSQGGGSLIDQPQHF; CDR3 DNA: TGTGCCAGCAGTTCCCAGGGGGGCGGCAGTTTGATAGATCAGCCCCAGCATTTT
J gene: TRBJ1-2; V gene: TRBV30; D gene: TRBD1; CDR3 protein: CAWSVRQGRGANGYTF; CDR3 DNA: TGTGCCTGGAGTGTCCGACAGGGGAGAGGGGCAAATGGCTACACCTTC
J gene: TRBJ1-1; V gene: TRBV7-8; D gene: NA; CDR3 protein: CASTPQSTTSSGISEAFF; CDR3 DNA: TGTGCCAGCACCCCTCAGAGTACTACTAGTTCGGGTATATCTGAAGCTTTCTTT
J gene: TRBJ1-1; V gene: TRBV7-2; D gene: NA; CDR3 protein: CASSLVRGNTEAFF; CDR3 DNA: TGTGCCAGCAGCTTAGTCCGGGGGAACACTGAAGCTTTCTTT
J gene: TRBJ1-1; V gene: TRBV5-1; D gene: NA; CDR3 protein: CASSRSQGNTEAFF; CDR3 DNA: TGCGCCAGCAGCCGCTCACAGGGAAACACTGAAGCTTTCTTT
J gene: TRBJ2-7; V gene: TRBV7-9; D gene: TRBD2; CDR3 protein: CASSRGGGVPPTPHEQYF; CDR3 DNA: TGTGCCAGCAGTAGAGGCGGGGGGGTTCCCCCTACCCCACACGAGCAGTACTTC
J gene: TRBJ1-1; V gene: TRBV6-5; D gene: TRBD1; CDR3 protein: CASSYGQGGTEAFF; CDR3 DNA: TGTGCCAGCAGTTACGGACAGGGTGGTACTGAAGCTTTCTTT
J gene: TRBJ2-1; V gene: TRBV5-8; D gene: NA; CDR3 protein: CASSPASTTNEQFF; CDR3 DNA: TGTGCCAGCAGCCCGGCGTCCACTACCAATGAGCAGTTCTTC
J gene: TRBJ1-1; V gene: TRBV7-3; D gene: TRBD1; CDR3 protein: CASSQGQGMAEAFF; CDR3 DNA: TGTGCCAGCAGCCAAGGACAGGGAATGGCTGAAGCTTTCTTT
J gene: TRBJ1-1; V gene: TRBV5-4; D gene: NA; CDR3 protein: CASRDLRDTEAFF; CDR3 DNA: TGTGCCAGCAGGGACCTGAGGGATACTGAAGCTTTCTTT
J gene: TRBJ2-6; V gene: TRBV5-1; D gene: NA; CDR3 protein: CASSLGTFQSGANVLTF; CDR3 DNA: TGCGCCAGCAGCCTTGGGACATTCCAGTCAGGGGCCAACGTCCTGACTTTC
J gene: TRBJ2-3; V gene: TRBV5-1; D gene: TRBD1; CDR3 protein: CASSSGQGLGYTQYF; CDR3 DNA: TGCGCCAGCAGCTCCGGACAGGGTCTCGGATATACGCAGTATTTT
J gene: TRBJ2-2; V gene: TRBV6-1; D gene: TRBD2; CDR3 protein: CASRGGEKGTGELFF; CDR3 DNA: TGTGCCAGCAGGGGGGGGGAGAAAGGAACCGGGGAGCTGTTTTTT
J gene: TRBJ1-2; V gene: TRBV7-8; D gene: NA; CDR3 protein: CATPTPGTDPRGFSDGYTF; CDR3 DNA: TGTGCCACCCCCACCCCGGGGACCGACCCACGGGGGTTCAGCGATGGCTACACCTTC
J gene: TRBJ2-1; V gene: TRBV2; D gene: NA; CDR3 protein: CASSEDRGFAYNEQFF; CDR3 DNA: TGTGCCAGCAGTGAAGATCGGGGATTCGCCTACAATGAGCAGTTCTTC
J gene: TRBJ2-6; V gene: TRBV29-1; D gene: NA; CDR3 protein: CSVGQGLPGANVLTF; CDR3 DNA: TGCAGCGTTGGGCAGGGGCTCCCTGGGGCCAACGTCCTGACTTTC
J gene: TRBJ2-5; V gene: TRBV7-2; D gene: NA; CDR3 protein: CASSPTGTSPGETQYF; CDR3 DNA: TGTGCCAGCAGCCCGACCGGGACTTCGCCGGGGGAGACCCAGTACTTC
J gene: TRBJ2-1; V gene: TRBV6-6; D gene: TRBD2; CDR3 protein: CASSSRGTSVDNEQFF; CDR3 DNA: TGTGCCAGCAGTAGCAGAGGGACTAGCGTGGACAATGAGCAGTTCTTC
J gene: TRBJ2-1; V gene: TRBV2; D gene: TRBD2; CDR3 protein: CASSAGGLSYNEQFF; CDR3 DNA: TGTGCCAGCAGTGCGGGGGGGTTATCCTACAATGAGCAGTTCTTC
J gene: TRBJ1-5; V gene: TRBV19; D gene: NA; CDR3 protein: CASSRALRQPQHF; CDR3 DNA: TGTGCCAGTAGTAGGGCCCTCAGGCAGCCCCAGCATTTT
J gene: TRBJ2-6; V gene: TRBV18; D gene: NA; CDR3 protein: CASSTGNPLSGANVLTF; CDR3 DNA: TGTGCCAGCTCAACCGGGAACCCCCTCTCTGGGGCCAACGTCCTGACTTTC
J gene: TRBJ1-4; V gene: TRBV11-2; D gene: TRBD1; CDR3 protein: CASSQDRVGFEKLFF; CDR3 DNA: TGTGCCAGCAGCCAAGACAGGGTAGGATTCGAAAAACTGTTTTTT
J gene: TRBJ2-7; V gene: TRBV11-2; D gene: TRBD1; CDR3 protein: CASSLTGGVYEQYF; CDR3 DNA: TGTGCCAGCAGCTTAACAGGGGGCGTCTACGAGCAGTACTTC
J gene: TRBJ1-4; V gene: TRBV25-1; D gene: TRBD1; CDR3 protein: CASSDSTGGEPNEKLFF; CDR3 DNA: TGTGCCAGCAGTGATTCGACAGGGGGCGAGCCTAATGAAAAACTGTTTTTT
J gene: TRBJ1-2; V gene: TRBV9; D gene: NA; CDR3 protein: CASSVALSISEGYTF; CDR3 DNA: TGTGCCAGCAGCGTAGCTCTGAGCATTTCGGAGGGCTACACCTTC
J gene: TRBJ1-1; V gene: TRBV7-6; D gene: TRBD1; CDR3 protein: CASSLTGVSTEAFF; CDR3 DNA: TGTGCCAGCAGCTTAACAGGGGTCTCCACTGAAGCTTTCTTT
J gene: TRBJ2-5; V gene: TRBV7-7; D gene: TRBD2; CDR3 protein: CASSLAPPGRERIDWETQYF; CDR3 DNA: TGTGCCAGCAGCTTAGCGCCTCCAGGGCGGGAGAGGATAGATTGGGAGACCCAGTACTTC
J gene: TRBJ1-5; V gene: TRBV7-9; D gene: NA; CDR3 protein: CASSSERQVNQPQHF; CDR3 DNA: TGTGCCAGCAGCTCCGAAAGACAGGTCAATCAGCCCCAGCATTTT
J gene: TRBJ2-7; V gene: TRBV5-4; D gene: NA; CDR3 protein: CASGPPGLGVLEQYF; CDR3 DNA: TGTGCCAGCGGCCCTCCGGGACTGGGAGTCCTCGAGCAGTACTTC
J gene: TRBJ1-2; V gene: TRBV10-1; D gene: TRBD1; CDR3 protein: CATSQGDYGYTF; CDR3 DNA: TGCGCCACCTCACAGGGGGACTATGGCTACACCTTC
J gene: TRBJ2-7; V gene: TRBV6-4; D gene: TRBD2; CDR3 protein: CARGSTSDSYEQYF; CDR3 DNA: TGTGCCAGGGGATCGACTAGCGACTCCTACGAGCAGTACTTC
J gene: TRBJ2-7; V gene: TRBV6-5; D gene: TRBD2; CDR3 protein: CASSYKGGSYGEQYF; CDR3 DNA: TGTGCCAGCAGTTACAAGGGCGGGAGCTATGGCGAGCAGTACTTC
J gene: TRBJ1-2; V gene: TRBV18; D gene: NA; CDR3 protein: CASSPFDRPLEHGYTF; CDR3 DNA: TGTGCCAGCTCACCTTTCGACAGACCCCTCGAACATGGCTACACCTTC
J gene: TRBJ1-5; V gene: TRBV27; D gene: NA; CDR3 protein: CASSSYVLGRDNQPQHF; CDR3 DNA: TGTGCCAGCAGTTCCTATGTTCTTGGCAGGGACAATCAGCCCCAGCATTTT
J gene: TRBJ1-5; V gene: TRBV5-1; D gene: NA; CDR3 protein: CASSLGGQRDQPQHF; CDR3 DNA: TGCGCCAGCAGCTTGGGTGGACAGAGAGATCAGCCCCAGCATTTT
J gene: TRBJ2-7; V gene: TRBV25-1; D gene: NA; CDR3 protein: CASTNSYEQYF; CDR3 DNA: TGTGCCAGTACTAACTCCTACGAGCAGTACTTC
J gene: TRBJ1-2; V gene: TRBV7-9; D gene: NA; CDR3 protein: CASSLEPWEGYGYTF; CDR3 DNA: TGTGCCAGCAGCTTAGAGCCCTGGGAGGGGTATGGCTACACCTTC
J gene: TRBJ2-3; V gene: TRBV19; D gene: TRBD2; CDR3 protein: CASSLAGKSTDTQYF; CDR3 DNA: TGTGCCAGTAGTCTAGCGGGAAAAAGCACAGATACGCAGTATTTT
J gene: TRBJ2-1; V gene: TRBV18; D gene: NA; CDR3 protein: CASSPSPRANEQFF; CDR3 DNA: TGTGCCAGCTCACCATCACCCAGGGCTAATGAGCAGTTCTTC
J gene: TRBJ2-3; V gene: TRBV7-8; D gene: TRBD1; CDR3 protein: CASSPGQGSTDTQYF; CDR3 DNA: TGTGCCAGCAGCCCTGGACAGGGGAGCACAGATACGCAGTATTTT
J gene: TRBJ2-3; V gene: TRBV2; D gene: TRBD2; CDR3 protein: CASQMELAGLTTDTQYF; CDR3 DNA: TGTGCCAGCCAGATGGAATTAGCGGGCTTAACCACAGATACGCAGTATTTT
J gene: TRBJ2-1; V gene: TRBV5-4; D gene: TRBD2; CDR3 protein: CASSSVTSGRSEQFF; CDR3 DNA: TGTGCCAGCAGCTCCGTTACTAGCGGGAGGAGTGAGCAGTTCTTC
J gene: TRBJ1-5; V gene: TRBV18; D gene: NA; CDR3 protein: CASSPEGFGNQPQHF; CDR3 DNA: TGTGCCAGCTCACCAGAGGGATTCGGCAATCAGCCCCAGCATTTT
J gene: TRBJ2-7; V gene: TRBV5-1; D gene: NA; CDR3 protein: CASSSSGAGSYEQYF; CDR3 DNA: TGCGCCAGCAGCTCCTCAGGAGCCGGGAGCTACGAGCAGTACTTC
J gene: TRBJ2-7; V gene: TRBV5-1; D gene: TRBD2; CDR3 protein: CASSLFSGLAGDGSYEQYF; CDR3 DNA: TGCGCCAGCAGCTTGTTTTCGGGACTAGCGGGGGACGGCTCCTACGAGCAGTACTTC
J gene: TRBJ1-2; V gene: TRBV7-9; D gene: NA; CDR3 protein: CASSLIVRDYGYTF; CDR3 DNA: TGTGCCAGCAGCTTAATAGTGAGGGACTATGGCTACACCTTC
J gene: TRBJ1-1; V gene: TRBV5-1; D gene: NA; CDR3 protein: CASSLEVGPDTEAFF; CDR3 DNA: TGCGCCAGCAGCTTGGAAGTGGGGCCTGACACTGAAGCTTTCTTT
J gene: TRBJ2-7; V gene: TRBV7-2; D gene: NA; CDR3 protein: CASSLGGTKRGEQYF; CDR3 DNA: TGTGCCAGCAGCCTAGGGGGAACAAAACGGGGGGAGCAGTACTTC
J gene: TRBJ1-1; V gene: TRBV27; D gene: NA; CDR3 protein: CASRLVRGARTEAFF; CDR3 DNA: TGTGCCAGCAGATTAGTACGGGGGGCGCGTACTGAAGCTTTCTTT
J gene: TRBJ2-6; V gene: TRBV7-9; D gene: TRBD2; CDR3 protein: CASNPQMGGTGANVLTF; CDR3 DNA: TGTGCCAGCAATCCACAGATGGGGGGGACCGGGGCCAACGTCCTGACTTTC
J gene: TRBJ2-2; V gene: TRBV19; D gene: TRBD1; CDR3 protein: CASSRQGANTGELFF; CDR3 DNA: TGTGCCAGTAGTCGACAGGGCGCGAACACCGGGGAGCTGTTTTTT
J gene: TRBJ1-1; V gene: TRBV18; D gene: NA; CDR3 protein: CATRTTETEAFF; CDR3 DNA: TGTGCCACTAGGACAACCGAGACTGAAGCTTTCTTT
J gene: TRBJ2-7; V gene: TRBV27; D gene: TRBD2; CDR3 protein: CASSLWASGVYEQYF; CDR3 DNA: TGTGCCAGCAGTCTCTGGGCTAGCGGAGTCTACGAGCAGTACTTC
J gene: TRBJ1-1; V gene: TRBV5-1; D gene: NA; CDR3 protein: CASSLKGVGGTEAFF; CDR3 DNA: TGCGCCAGCAGCTTGAAGGGAGTAGGCGGCACTGAAGCTTTCTTT
J gene: TRBJ2-1; V gene: TRBV19; D gene: TRBD2; CDR3 protein: CASSRGAGEHNEQFF; CDR3 DNA: TGTGCCAGTAGCCGAGGAGCGGGAGAACACAATGAGCAGTTCTTC
J gene: TRBJ1-2; V gene: TRBV7-9; D gene: NA; CDR3 protein: CASSSLASYGYTF; CDR3 DNA: TGTGCCAGCAGCTCCTTAGCGAGCTATGGCTACACCTTC